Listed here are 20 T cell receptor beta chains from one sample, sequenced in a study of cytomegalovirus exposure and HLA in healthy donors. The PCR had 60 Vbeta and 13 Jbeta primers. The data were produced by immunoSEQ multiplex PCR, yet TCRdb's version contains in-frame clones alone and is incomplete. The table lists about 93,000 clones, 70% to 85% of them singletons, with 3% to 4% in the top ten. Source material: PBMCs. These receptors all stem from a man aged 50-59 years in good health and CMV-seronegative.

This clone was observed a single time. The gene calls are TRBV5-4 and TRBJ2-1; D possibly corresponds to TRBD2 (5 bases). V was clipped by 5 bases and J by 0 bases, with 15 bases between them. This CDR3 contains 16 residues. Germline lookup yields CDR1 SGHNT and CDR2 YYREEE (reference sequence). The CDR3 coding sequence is TGTGCCAGCAGTTCGAGCGGCCCCAGCTCCTACAATGAGCAGTTCTTC. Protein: CASSSSGPSSYNEQFF.

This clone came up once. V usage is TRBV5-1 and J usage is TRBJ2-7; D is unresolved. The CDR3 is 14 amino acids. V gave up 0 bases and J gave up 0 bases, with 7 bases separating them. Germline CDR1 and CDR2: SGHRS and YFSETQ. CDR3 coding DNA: TGCGCCAGCAGCTTGGTCAAGAGCTCCTACGAGCAGTACTTC. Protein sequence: CASSLVKSSYEQYF. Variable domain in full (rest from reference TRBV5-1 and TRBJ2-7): KAGVTQTPRYLIKTRGQQVTLSCSPISGHRSVSWYQQTPGQGLQFLFEYFSETQRNKGNFPGRFSGRQFSNSRSEMNVSTLELGDSALYLCASSLVKSSYEQYFGPGTRLTVT.

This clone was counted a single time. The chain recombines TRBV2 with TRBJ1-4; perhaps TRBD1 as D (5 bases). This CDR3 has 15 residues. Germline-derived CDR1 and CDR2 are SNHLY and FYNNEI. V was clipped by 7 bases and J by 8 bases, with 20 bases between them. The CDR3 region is CASIPQDYSREKLFF. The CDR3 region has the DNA TGTGCCAGCATCCCACAGGACTATTCGAGGGAAAAACTGTTTTTT. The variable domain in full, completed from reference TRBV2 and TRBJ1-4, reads EPEVTQTPSHQVTQMGQEVILRCVPISNHLYFYWYRQILGQKVEFLVSFYNNEISEKSEIFDDQFSVERPDGSNFTLKIRSTKLEDSAMYFCASIPQDYSREKLFFGSGTQLSVL.

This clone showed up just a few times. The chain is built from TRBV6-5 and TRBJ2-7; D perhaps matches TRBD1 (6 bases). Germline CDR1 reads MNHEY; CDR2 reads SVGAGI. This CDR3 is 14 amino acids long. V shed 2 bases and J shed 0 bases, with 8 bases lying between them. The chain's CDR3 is CASSYGQSSYEQYF. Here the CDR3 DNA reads TGTGCCAGCAGTTACGGACAGAGCTCCTACGAGCAGTACTTC.

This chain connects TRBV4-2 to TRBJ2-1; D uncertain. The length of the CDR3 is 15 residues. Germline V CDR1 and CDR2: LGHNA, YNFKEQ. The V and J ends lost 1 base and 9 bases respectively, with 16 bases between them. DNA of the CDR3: TGTGCCAGCAGCCAAGGCCCCCTAACCCTCGGTGAGCAGTTCTTC. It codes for CASSQGPLTLGEQFF.

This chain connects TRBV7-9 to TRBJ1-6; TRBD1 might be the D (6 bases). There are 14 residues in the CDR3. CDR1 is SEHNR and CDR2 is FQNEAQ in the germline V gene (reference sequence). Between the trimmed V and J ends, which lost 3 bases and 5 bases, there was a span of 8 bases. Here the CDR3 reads CASSLTGDNSPLHF. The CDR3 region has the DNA TGTGCCAGCAGCTTGACAGGAGATAATTCACCCCTCCACTTT.

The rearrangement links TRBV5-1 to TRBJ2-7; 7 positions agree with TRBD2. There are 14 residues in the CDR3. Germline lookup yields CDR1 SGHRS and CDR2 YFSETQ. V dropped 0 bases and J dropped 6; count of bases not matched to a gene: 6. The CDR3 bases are TGCGCCAGCAGCTTGGGGGCGGGAGAGGGCGAGCAGTACTTC. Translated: CASSLGAGEGEQYF. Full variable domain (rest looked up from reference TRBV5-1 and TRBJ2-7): KAGVTQTPRYLIKTRGQQVTLSCSPISGHRSVSWYQQTPGQGLQFLFEYFSETQRNKGNFPGRFSGRQFSNSRSEMNVSTLELGDSALYLCASSLGAGEGEQYFGPGTRLTVT.

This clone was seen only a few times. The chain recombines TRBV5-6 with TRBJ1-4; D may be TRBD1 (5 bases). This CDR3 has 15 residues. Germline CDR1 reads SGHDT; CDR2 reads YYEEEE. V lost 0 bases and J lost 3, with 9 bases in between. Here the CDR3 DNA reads TGTGCCAGCAGCTTGGTGGGGACTCCTAATGAAAAACTGTTTTTT. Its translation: CASSLVGTPNEKLFF.

In nucleotides, the CDR3 is TGTGCCAGCAGCCCCCTAGGAGGCAGAACTGAAGCTTTCTTT. It is translated as CASSPLGGRTEAFF. The chain carries TRBV9 and TRBJ1-1; D remains unclear. V was shortened by 4 bases and J by 5 bases, with 15 bases between the two germline ends. Per the germline V gene, CDR1 is SGDLS and CDR2 is YYNGEE. CDR3 length equals 14 residues. Combining the CDR3 with reference TRBV9 and TRBJ1-1 gives the whole variable domain DSGVTQTPKHLITATGQRVTLRCSPRSGDLSVYWYQQSLDQGLQFLIQYYNGEERAKGNILERFSAQQFPDLHSELNLSSLELGDSALYFCASSPLGGRTEAFFGQGTRLTVV.

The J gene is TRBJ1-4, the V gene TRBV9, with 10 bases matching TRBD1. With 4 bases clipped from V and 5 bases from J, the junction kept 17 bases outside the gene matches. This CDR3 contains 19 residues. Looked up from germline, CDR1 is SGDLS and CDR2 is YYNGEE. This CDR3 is CASSPHPAGTGAENEKLFF. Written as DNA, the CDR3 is TGTGCCAGCAGCCCCCATCCAGCCGGGACAGGGGCGGAAAATGAAAAACTGTTTTTT.

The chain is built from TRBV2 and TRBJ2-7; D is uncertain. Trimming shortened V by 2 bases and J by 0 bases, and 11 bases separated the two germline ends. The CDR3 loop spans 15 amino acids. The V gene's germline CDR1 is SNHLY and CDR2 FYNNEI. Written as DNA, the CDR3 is TGTGCCAGCAGTGAAATGGGCTTTACCTCCTACGAGCAGTACTTC. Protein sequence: CASSEMGFTSYEQYF. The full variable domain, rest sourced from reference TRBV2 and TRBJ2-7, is EPEVTQTPSHQVTQMGQEVILRCVPISNHLYFYWYRQILGQKVEFLVSFYNNEISEKSEIFDDQFSVERPDGSNFTLKIRSTKLEDSAMYFCASSEMGFTSYEQYFGPGTRLTVT.

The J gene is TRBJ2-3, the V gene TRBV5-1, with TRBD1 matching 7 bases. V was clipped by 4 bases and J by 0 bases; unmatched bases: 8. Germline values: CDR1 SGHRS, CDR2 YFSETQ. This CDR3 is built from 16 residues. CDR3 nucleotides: TGCGCCAGCAGCATTTCCGGGACAGCTAGCACAGATACGCAGTATTTT. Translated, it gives CASSISGTASTDTQYF.

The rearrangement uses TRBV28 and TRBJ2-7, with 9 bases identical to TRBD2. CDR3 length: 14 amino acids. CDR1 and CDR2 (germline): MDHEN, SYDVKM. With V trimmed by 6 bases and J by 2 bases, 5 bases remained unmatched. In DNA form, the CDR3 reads TGTGCCAGCAGAGCGACTAGCGGTACCTACGAGCAGTACTTC. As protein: CASRATSGTYEQYF.

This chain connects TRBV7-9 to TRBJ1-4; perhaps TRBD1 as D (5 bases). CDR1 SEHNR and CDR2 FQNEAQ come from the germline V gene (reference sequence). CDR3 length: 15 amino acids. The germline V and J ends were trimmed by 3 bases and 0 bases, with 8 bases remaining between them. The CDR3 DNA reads TGTGCCAGCAGCTTCCAGGGTACAACTAATGAAAAACTGTTTTTT. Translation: CASSFQGTTNEKLFF.

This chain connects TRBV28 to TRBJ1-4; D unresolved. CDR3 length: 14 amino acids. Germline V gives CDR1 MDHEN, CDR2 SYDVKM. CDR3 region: CATTKGTANEKLFF. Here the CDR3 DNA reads TGTGCAACTACCAAAGGTACTGCTAATGAAAAACTGTTTTTT.

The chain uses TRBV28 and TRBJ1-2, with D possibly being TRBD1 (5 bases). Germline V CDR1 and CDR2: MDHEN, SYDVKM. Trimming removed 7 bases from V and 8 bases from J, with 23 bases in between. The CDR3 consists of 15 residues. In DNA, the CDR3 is TGTGCCAGCAAAGTGGGGCAAAGGGGAGGATGGGGCTACACCTTC. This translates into CASKVGQRGGWGYTF.

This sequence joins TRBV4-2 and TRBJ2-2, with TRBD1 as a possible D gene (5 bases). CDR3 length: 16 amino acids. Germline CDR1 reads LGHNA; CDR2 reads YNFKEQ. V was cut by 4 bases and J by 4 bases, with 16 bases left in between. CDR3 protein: CASSRPQGYVTGELFF. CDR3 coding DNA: TGTGCCAGCAGCCGCCCCCAGGGATATGTCACCGGGGAGCTGTTTTTT.

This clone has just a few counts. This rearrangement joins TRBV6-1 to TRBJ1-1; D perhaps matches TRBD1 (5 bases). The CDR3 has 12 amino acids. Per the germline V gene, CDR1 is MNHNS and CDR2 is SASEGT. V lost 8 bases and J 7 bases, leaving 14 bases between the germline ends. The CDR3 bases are TGTGCCAGCGGCTTGCCGGGACTTGAAGCTTTCTTT. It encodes CASGLPGLEAFF.

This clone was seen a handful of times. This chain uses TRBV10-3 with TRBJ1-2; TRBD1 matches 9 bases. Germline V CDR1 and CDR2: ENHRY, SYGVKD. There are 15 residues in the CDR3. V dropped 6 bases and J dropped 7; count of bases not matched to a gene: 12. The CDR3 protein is CAIRANTGGDSGYTF. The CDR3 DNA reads TGTGCCATCAGGGCCAATACAGGGGGCGATAGTGGCTACACCTTC.

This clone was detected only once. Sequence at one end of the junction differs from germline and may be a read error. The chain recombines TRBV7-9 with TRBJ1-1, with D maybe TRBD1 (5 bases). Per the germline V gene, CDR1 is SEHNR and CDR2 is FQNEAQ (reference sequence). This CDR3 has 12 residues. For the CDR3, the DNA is TGTTCCAGCAGCGCCGCGGGGGCTGAAGCTTTCTTT. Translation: CSSSAAGAEAFF.